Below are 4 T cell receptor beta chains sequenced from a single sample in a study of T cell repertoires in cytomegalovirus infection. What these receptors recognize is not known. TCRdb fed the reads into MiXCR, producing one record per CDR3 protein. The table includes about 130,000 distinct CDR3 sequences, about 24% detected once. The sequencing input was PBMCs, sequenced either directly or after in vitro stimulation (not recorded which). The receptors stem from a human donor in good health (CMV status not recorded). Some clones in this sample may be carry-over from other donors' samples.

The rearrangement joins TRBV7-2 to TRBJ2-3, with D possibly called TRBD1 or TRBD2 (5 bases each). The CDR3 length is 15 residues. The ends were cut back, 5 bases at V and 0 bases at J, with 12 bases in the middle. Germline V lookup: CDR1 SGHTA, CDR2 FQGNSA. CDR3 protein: CASSPQWGSTDTQYF. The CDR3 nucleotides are TGTGCCAGCAGCCCTCAGTGGGGGAGCACAGATACGCAGTATTTT.

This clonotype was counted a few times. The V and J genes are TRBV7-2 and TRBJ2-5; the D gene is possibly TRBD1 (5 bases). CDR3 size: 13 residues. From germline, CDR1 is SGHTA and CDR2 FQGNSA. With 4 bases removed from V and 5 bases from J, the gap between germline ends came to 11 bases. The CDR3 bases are TGTGCCAGCAGCTATCAGGGATATGAGACCCAGTACTTC. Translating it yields CASSYQGYETQYF.

CDR3 region: CSVGVLDEQYF. CDR3 bases: TGCAGCGTTGGGGTGCTGGACGAGCAGTACTTC. The chain has TRBV29-1 and TRBJ2-7, with no clear D. Germline V gene data show CDR1 as SQVTM and CDR2 as ANQGSEA. Trimming left V 4 bases short and J 5 bases short, with 9 bases between. The CDR3 has 11 amino acids.

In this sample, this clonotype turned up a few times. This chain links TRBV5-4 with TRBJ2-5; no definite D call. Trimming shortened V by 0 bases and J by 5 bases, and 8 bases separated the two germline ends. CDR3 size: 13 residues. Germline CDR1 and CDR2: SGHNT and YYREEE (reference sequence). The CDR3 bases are TGTGCCAGCAGCTTGGGGGATCGGGAGACCCAGTACTTC. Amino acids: CASSLGDRETQYF. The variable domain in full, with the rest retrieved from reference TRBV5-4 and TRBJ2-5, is ETGVTQSPTHLIKTRGQQVTLRCSSQSGHNTVSWYQQALGQGPQFIFQYYREEENGRGNFPPRFSGLQFPNYSSELNVNALELDDSALYLCASSLGDRETQYFGPGTRLLVL.